One and the same sample provided the 27 T cell receptor beta chains below, sequenced in a study of blood T cell repertoires in COVID-19. Generated by immunoSEQ multiplex PCR, the TCRdb table keeps only in-frame clones and is missing some. The sample has 80,000 or so clones, around 92% seen once. The sample consisted of peripheral blood. The receptors originated from a woman between 50 and 59 years old in a cohort sampled during active COVID-19.

This chain links TRBV18 with TRBJ2-7, with TRBD1 as a possible D gene (5 bases). CDR1 is KGHSH, CDR2 LQKENI, per germline. Trimming stripped 4 bases from V and 2 bases from J, with 15 bases between. The CDR3 covers 15 residues. The CDR3 loop reads CASSQPDRPPYEQYF. In nucleotides, the CDR3 is TGTGCCAGCTCACAGCCCGACAGACCCCCCTACGAGCAGTACTTC.

The V and J genes are TRBV4-1 and TRBJ2-1; 9 nucleotides line up with TRBD2. Germline CDR1 is MGHRA and CDR2 is YSYEKL. Losses at the gene ends were 0 bases for V and 4 bases for J; bases not matched to a gene: 1. This CDR3 comprises 15 residues. In nucleotides, the CDR3 is TGCGCCAGCAGCCAAGACACTAGCGGGTACAATGAGCAGTTCTTC. It yields the protein CASSQDTSGYNEQFF.

This clone is a singleton in its sample. The chain uses TRBV3-1 (or the pseudogene TRBV3-2) and TRBJ2-6; TRBD2 is a possible D gene (6 bases). This CDR3 is built from 18 residues. CDR1 is LGHDT and CDR2 is YNNKEL in the germline V gene (reference sequence). V lost 4 bases and J lost 0, with 16 bases in between. The CDR3 here is CASSLLGGRSSGANVLTF. CDR3 coding DNA: TGTGCCAGCAGCCTATTGGGGGGACGGAGCTCTGGGGCCAACGTCCTGACTTTC.

V is TRBV27 and J is TRBJ1-1, with unresolved D. V lost 5 bases and J 0 bases, leaving 19 bases between the germline ends. The CDR3 contains 17 residues. From germline, CDR1 is MNHEY and CDR2 SMNVEV (reference sequence). The CDR3 reads CASSLKLGGGLNTEAFF. The CDR3 region has the DNA TGTGCCAGCAGTCTAAAACTGGGAGGCGGCTTGAACACTGAAGCTTTCTTT.

Of note for this clone: At one boundary the junction diverges from the germline segment, which might be a read error. This chain uses TRBV7-9 with TRBJ2-7, with 10 bases aligning to TRBD2. The CDR3 consists of 15 residues. CDR1 SEHNR and CDR2 FQNEAQ come from the germline V gene (reference sequence). The CDR3 DNA is TGTGCCAGCAGCCTAGCGGGAGAAGGCTCCTACGAGCAGTACTTC. It is translated as CASSLAGEGSYEQYF.

The V gene is TRBV2, the J gene TRBJ1-1; D not certain. The V and J ends lost 6 bases and 6 bases respectively, with 11 bases between them. Germline values: CDR1 SNHLY, CDR2 FYNNEI. This CDR3 contains 12 residues. The CDR3 sequence is CASRAAGPEAFF. CDR3 in DNA: TGTGCCAGCAGAGCAGCAGGCCCTGAAGCTTTCTTT.

The chain carries TRBV28 and TRBJ2-7, with D hard to call. This CDR3 contains 14 residues. Germline CDR1 MDHEN, CDR2 SYDVKM. Trimming shortened V by 2 bases and J by 3 bases, and 11 bases separated the two germline ends. CDR3 coding DNA: TGTGCCAGCAGTTTACTAGTCAGAGACTACGAGCAGTACTTC. Translating gives CASSLLVRDYEQYF. Filled out from reference TRBV28 and TRBJ2-7, the complete variable domain reads DVKVTQSSRYLVKRTGEKVFLECVQDMDHENMFWYRQDPGLGLRLIYFSYDVKMKEKGDIPEGYSVSREKKERFSLILESASTNQTSMYLCASSLLVRDYEQYFGPGTRLTVT.

This sequence joins TRBV5-1 and TRBJ2-7; TRBD1 is a possible D gene (5 bases). The CDR3 length is 14 residues. The V gene's germline CDR1 is SGHRS and CDR2 YFSETQ. V lost 1 base to trimming and J lost 6 bases, with 14 bases between them. CDR3 in DNA: TGCGCCAGCAGCTTGTTAGGGGTTTCGGCCGAGCAGTACTTC. Its translation: CASSLLGVSAEQYF.

The CDR3 region is CASTVTSGGGIDTQYF. The CDR3 DNA follows: TGTGCCAGCACCGTTACTAGCGGGGGAGGGATAGATACGCAGTATTTT. V gene TRBV5-6 combines with J gene TRBJ2-3; TRBD2 matches at 11 bases. The CDR3 consists of 16 residues. The germline CDR1 and CDR2 sequences are SGHDT and YYEEEE. After removal of 6 bases from V and 5 bases from J, the junction contained 11 bases not matched to a gene. Based on the CDR3 plus reference TRBV5-6 and TRBJ2-3, the full variable domain is DAGVTQSPTHLIKTRGQQVTLRCSPKSGHDTVSWYQQALGQGPQFIFQYYEEEERQRGNFPDRFSGHQFPNYSSELNVNALLLGDSALYLCASTVTSGGGIDTQYFGPGTRLTVL.

The gene calls are TRBV2 and TRBJ1-2; no firm D call. The length of the CDR3 is 13 residues. Per the germline V gene, CDR1 is SNHLY and CDR2 is FYNNEI. V dropped 0 bases and J dropped 4 bases, with 6 bases sitting between them. The CDR3 protein is CASSEAPSYGYTF. The CDR3 DNA is TGTGCCAGCAGTGAAGCGCCTAGCTATGGCTACACCTTC.

V gene TRBV7-3 combines with J gene TRBJ2-3; a weak D match, TRBD1 (6 bases). Trimming shortened V by 6 bases and J by 1 base, and 8 bases separated the two germline ends. The germline V gene encodes CDR1 SGHTA and CDR2 FQGTGA. This CDR3 region has 13 residues. Written as DNA, the CDR3 is TGTGCCAGCAGTCCAGGGGGCACAGATACGCAGTATTTT. Its protein is CASSPGGTDTQYF.

The V call is TRBV30, the J call TRBJ2-1; TRBD2 matches at 7 bases. This CDR3 region has 17 residues. J was trimmed by 2 bases and V by 0 bases; bases with no gene match: 10. Germline V gene data show CDR1 as GTSNPN and CDR2 as SVGIG (reference sequence). The CDR3 DNA follows: TGTGCCTGGAGTGTAGGTACAGCGGGGATTACCTACAATGAGCAGTTCTTC. The encoded protein is CAWSVGTAGITYNEQFF.

The V and J genes are TRBV6-5 and TRBJ1-2, with D tentatively TRBD1 (6 bases). Germline V gene lookup returns CDR1 MNHEY and CDR2 SVGAGI. The V end was cut by 4 bases, the J end by 2 bases, with 8 bases between. The CDR3 sequence is 13 residues long. The CDR3 DNA sequence: TGTGCCAGCAGTTCCGACAGGAACTATGGCTACACCTTC. This encodes CASSSDRNYGYTF.

The chain combines TRBV29-1 with TRBJ1-2; TRBD1 matches 7 bases. With 5 bases clipped from V and 2 bases from J, the junction kept 5 bases outside the gene matches. Germline CDR1 is SQVTM and CDR2 is ANQGSEA. The CDR3 length is 13 residues. In DNA, the CDR3 is TGCAGCGTTAGACAGGGAGCCAACTATGGCTACACCTTC. Translated: CSVRQGANYGYTF.

The V call is TRBV10-1, the J call TRBJ2-7; TRBD2 agrees at 12 bases. CDR1 is WNHNN and CDR2 is SYGVQD in the germline V gene (reference sequence). The J segment lost 5 bases and the V segment lost 5 bases, leaving 4 bases of the junction unmatched. The CDR3 length is 14 residues. The CDR3 DNA reads as TGCGCCAGCAGTCGCCTAGCGGGGGGGAACGAGCAGTACTTC. Residues: CASSRLAGGNEQYF.

The gene calls are TRBV3-1 (or the pseudogene TRBV3-2) and TRBJ2-1, with D tentatively TRBD2 (5 bases). The V gene's germline CDR1 is LGHDT and CDR2 YNNKEL (reference sequence). The CDR3 sequence is 17 residues long. Trimming removed 6 bases at V and 2 bases at J, with 20 bases between. DNA of the CDR3: TGTGCCAGCAGTCCCGGGGAGCGGCACGGAGCCTACAATGAGCAGTTCTTC. Its translation: CASSPGERHGAYNEQFF.

The chain couples TRBV7-2 to TRBJ1-2; perhaps TRBD1 as D (6 bases). This CDR3 comprises 12 residues. Germline V lookup: CDR1 SGHTA, CDR2 FQGNSA. The V end was cut by 6 bases, the J end by 8 bases, with 13 bases between. The chain's CDR3 is CASSRTGYGYTF. CDR3 in DNA: TGTGCCAGCAGTCGTACAGGGTACGGCTACACCTTC.

The chain uses TRBV27 and TRBJ2-7; 7 positions agree with TRBD2. The CDR3 is 15 amino acids. Germline V gene data show CDR1 as MNHEY and CDR2 as SMNVEV (reference sequence). The V and J ends lost 4 bases and 1 base, in that order; junction bases with no gene match: 7. The CDR3 reads CASSWGEGQSYEQYF. CDR3 nucleotide sequence: TGTGCCAGCAGTTGGGGGGAGGGCCAGTCCTACGAGCAGTACTTC.

The chain recombines TRBV7-9 with TRBJ1-1; D is unresolved. The CDR3 runs to 13 residues. The germline CDR1 and CDR2 sequences are SEHNR and FQNEAQ (reference sequence). V was clipped by 1 base and J by 4 bases, with 7 bases between them. CDR3 sequence (DNA): TGTGCCAGCAGCTTAGTACTTGGCACTGAAGCTTTCTTT. It yields the protein CASSLVLGTEAFF.

The rearrangement links TRBV28 to TRBJ1-6; perhaps TRBD1 as D (5 bases). The CDR3 contains 15 residues. Germline V lookup: CDR1 MDHEN, CDR2 SYDVKM. V lost 3 bases and J lost 6, with 12 bases in between. The CDR3 protein is CASSFGQVVNSPLHF. In DNA form, the CDR3 reads TGTGCCAGCAGTTTCGGACAAGTCGTTAATTCACCCCTCCACTTT.

J is TRBJ1-1 and V is TRBV19, with D possibly being TRBD1 (6 bases). With 7 bases removed from V and 4 bases from J, the gap between germline ends came to 10 bases. Germline V gene lookup returns CDR1 LNHDA and CDR2 SQIVND (reference sequence). The CDR3 has 12 amino acids. CDR3 sequence (DNA): TGTGCCAGTAAGAACAGGGTCACTGAAGCTTTCTTT. Amino acid sequence: CASKNRVTEAFF.

This chain joins TRBV28 and TRBJ2-7, with D maybe TRBD2 (5 bases). CDR1 is MDHEN, CDR2 SYDVKM, per germline. V was cut by 4 bases and J by 6 bases, with 19 bases left in between. CDR3 size: 15 residues. This chain's CDR3 is CASSSTGWELGEQYF. The CDR3 coding sequence is TGTGCCAGCAGTTCCACTGGGTGGGAGCTAGGCGAGCAGTACTTC.

This chain uses TRBV28 with TRBJ1-6; 7 bases map to TRBD1. Germline loops: CDR1 MDHEN, CDR2 SYDVKM. The CDR3 has 14 residues. With 4 bases clipped from V and 6 bases from J, the junction kept 3 bases outside the gene matches. For the CDR3, the DNA is TGTGCCAGCAGTTGGGACAGTGTTAATTCACCCCTCCACTTT. Translation gives CASSWDSVNSPLHF. Together with reference TRBV28 and TRBJ1-6, the CDR3 gives the full variable domain: DVKVTQSSRYLVKRTGEKVFLECVQDMDHENMFWYRQDPGLGLRLIYFSYDVKMKEKGDIPEGYSVSREKKERFSLILESASTNQTSMYLCASSWDSVNSPLHFGNGTRLTVT.

The chain uses TRBV27 and TRBJ2-2; 7 nucleotides line up with TRBD1. The J segment lost 7 bases and the V segment lost 4 bases, leaving 12 bases of the junction unmatched. The CDR3 covers 16 residues. Per the germline V gene, CDR1 is MNHEY and CDR2 is SMNVEV (reference sequence). DNA of the CDR3: TGTGCCAGCAGTTCGCCCGAGACAGGGAAAGGCGGGGAGCTGTTTTTT. Amino acids: CASSSPETGKGGELFF.

The V call is TRBV10-3, the J call TRBJ1-3; D uncertain. There are 12 residues in the CDR3. Germline assignment: CDR1 ENHRY and CDR2 SYGVKD. The ends were cut back, 4 bases at V and 4 bases at J, with 5 bases in the middle. The CDR3 DNA follows: TGTGCCATCAGTGGGGCGGGAAACACCATATATTTT. Translating it yields CAISGAGNTIYF.

CDR3 in amino acids: CASSLRRQGSPNEKLFF. CDR3 nucleotides: TGTGCCAGCAGCTTACGTCGCCAGGGGTCTCCTAATGAAAAACTGTTTTTT. V usage is TRBV7-9 and J usage is TRBJ1-4; D perhaps matches TRBD1 (6 bases). Germline V CDR1 and CDR2: SEHNR, FQNEAQ (reference sequence). Trimming took 2 bases from V and 3 from J, leaving 16 bases between them. The CDR3 sequence is 17 residues long.

The rearrangement joins TRBV9 to TRBJ1-2; TRBD1 might be the D (6 bases). Trimming took 3 bases from V and 2 from J, leaving 17 bases between them. CDR1 SGDLS and CDR2 YYNGEE come from the germline V gene. This CDR3 has 16 residues. CDR3 amino acids: CASSAGNPGTNYGYTF. The DNA of the CDR3 is TGTGCCAGCAGCGCCGGCAACCCCGGGACAAACTATGGCTACACCTTC.